The 6 T cell receptor beta chains reported below all come from one sample, sequenced in a study of blood T cells in healthy people across ages. The use of a sample-barcoded 5' primer and a J-beta primer mix characterized a second PCR of roughly 6 to 11 cycles. TCRdb re-called the 5' RACE reads through MiXCR, storing one row per CDR3 protein. The data show around 1,000,000 distinct CDR3 sequences, under 30% seen once. These same data were also listed under a study on T cells of mothers and their children.

The specimen was blood. The receptors here all came from a girl aged 2 to 10 in good health.

V and J are TRBV21-1 and TRBJ2-1; TRBD2 was called by the table and not checked on the DNA. TRBV21-1 is an annotated pseudogene. This CDR3 has 18 amino acids. The CDR3 reads CASSRVSGGSCSYIEQFF. The DNA of the CDR3 is TGTGCCAGCAGCCGGGTTAGCGGGGGTTCTTGCTCCTACATTGAGCAGTTCTTC.

The chain combines TRBV2 with TRBJ2-5; 7 bases are a match to TRBD2. Unmatched junction bases numbered 9, after V lost 8 bases and J lost 3 bases. Germline assignment: CDR1 SNHLY and CDR2 FYNNEI. This CDR3 is built from 14 residues. The CDR3, as DNA: TGTGCCAGCGGGGGGGGTCGCTCGGAAGAGACCCAGTACTTC. Its protein is CASGGGRSEETQYF.

There are many counts of this clonotype. The J gene is TRBJ2-7, the V gene TRBV28, with D possibly TRBD1 on 6 matching bases. Trimming removed 3 bases from V and 3 bases from J, with 12 bases in between. This CDR3 region has 14 residues. Germline loops: CDR1 MDHEN, CDR2 SYDVKM. The CDR3 sequence: CASSFSDRGYEQYF. The CDR3 region has the DNA TGTGCCAGCAGTTTTTCGGACAGAGGCTACGAGCAGTACTTC. Full variable domain (missing parts from reference TRBV28 and TRBJ2-7): DVKVTQSSRYLVKRTGEKVFLECVQDMDHENMFWYRQDPGLGLRLIYFSYDVKMKEKGDIPEGYSVSREKKERFSLILESASTNQTSMYLCASSFSDRGYEQYFGPGTRLTVT.

Comments on this clonotype: At one boundary the junction diverges from the germline segment, which might be a read error. The chain combines TRBV12-3 or TRBV12-4 with TRBJ2-4, with TRBD2 matching 7 bases. The CDR3 has 12 residues. CDR3 region: CASSVPGLVENF. CDR3 bases: TGTGCCAGCAGCGTTCCCGGACTAGTTGAGAACTTC.

This clonotype appeared a few times. This chain uses TRBV5-1 with TRBJ2-1; no firm D call. V dropped 3 bases and J dropped 10 bases, with 20 bases sitting between them. Germline V lookup: CDR1 SGHRS, CDR2 YFSETQ. This CDR3 has 15 amino acids. CDR3 residues: CASSSSRIFLSEQFF. The CDR3 region has the DNA TGCGCCAGCAGCTCCTCCCGGATTTTTCTTTCGGAGCAGTTCTTC. The full variable domain, rest sourced from reference TRBV5-1 and TRBJ2-1, is KAGVTQTPRYLIKTRGQQVTLSCSPISGHRSVSWYQQTPGQGLQFLFEYFSETQRNKGNFPGRFSGRQFSNSRSEMNVSTLELGDSALYLCASSSSRIFLSEQFFGPGTRLTVL.

This clonotype came up a few times. This chain links TRBV7-8 with TRBJ2-1, with D possibly being TRBD2 (6 bases). CDR1 is SGHVS and CDR2 is FQNEAQ in the germline V gene. CDR3 length: 16 residues. The V end was cut by 5 bases, the J end by 8 bases, with 22 bases between. CDR3 DNA: TGTGCCAGCAGCCCCACGGCGGGACCCACGGGCCATGAGCAGTTCTTC. This encodes CASSPTAGPTGHEQFF.